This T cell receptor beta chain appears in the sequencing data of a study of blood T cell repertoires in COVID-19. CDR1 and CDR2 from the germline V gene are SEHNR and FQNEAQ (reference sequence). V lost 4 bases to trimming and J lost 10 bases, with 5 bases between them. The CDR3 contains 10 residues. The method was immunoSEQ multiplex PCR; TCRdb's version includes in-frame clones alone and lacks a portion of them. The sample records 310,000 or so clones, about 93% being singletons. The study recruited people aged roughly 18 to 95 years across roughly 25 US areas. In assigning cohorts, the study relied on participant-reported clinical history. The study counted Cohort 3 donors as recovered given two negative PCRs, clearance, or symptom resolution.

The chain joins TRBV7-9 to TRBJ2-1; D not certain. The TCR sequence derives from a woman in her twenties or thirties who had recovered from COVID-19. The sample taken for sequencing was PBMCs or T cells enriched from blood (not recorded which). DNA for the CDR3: TGTGCCAGCAGCTCCCAGGAGCAGTTCTTC. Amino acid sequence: CASSSQEQFF.